The text below deals with one TCR beta chain. This clone was recorded only once. The clone's antigen remains unknown. Within one base of it there is no much larger clone, and no base qualities were kept. The library was made by the immunoSEQ multiplex PCR assay. About 9.9 x 10^4 TCR templates per sample were assayed by the deep sequencing platform. Genomic DNA extracted from sorted T cells was the material used for TCRbeta CDR3 sequencing. Regarding the original processing steps: The R programming language was used for clonal analysis of TCRbeta CDR3 data. Comparing unstimulated samples against CFSE-low samples taken after the reaction was how alloreactive CD4+ and CD8+ clones were defined. By matching sequences to the repertoires of sorted unstimulated Treg and non-Treg cells, each alloreactive CD4+ clone was assigned a regulatory or non-regulatory origin. Held by TCRdb, this immuneACCESS table contains in-frame sequences only and omits some clones. Under half of the omission traces to an unresolved V gene where checked; the cause of the rest is unknown. D and trimming were read from the DNA, whereas the V and J calls and clone size are those reported in that table. This sample holds some 81,000 clones; roughly 94% were observed only once. The ten most abundant clones make up approximately 18% of the sample.

TCRbeta CDR3 sequencing was performed on sorted unstimulated T cells and on proliferating T cells recovered from mixed lymphocyte reactions. Fresh whole blood from nine to eleven HLA-typed healthy donors served as the source for isolating PBMCs. The source of the sample is a study of siplizumab effects on memory and regulatory T cells (dated by TCRdb to between 2018 and 2021). Looking at the study overall: The study examined how the anti-CD2 antibody siplizumab affects alloreactive T-cell subsets in allogeneic mixed lymphocyte reactions built from human PBMCs. General findings and caveats noted by the study authors: Compared with memory T cells, unstimulated naive T cells appeared more diverse, and naive cells seemed to make a substantial contribution to the alloresponse. Siplizumab significantly lowered the cumulative frequency of alloreactive sequences that could be traced to unstimulated CD4+ memory T cells. For roughly 75-95% of proliferating CD4+ or CD8+ clones, no naive or memory phenotype could be assigned. Of the alloreactive CD4+ clones that could be mapped, the Treg-derived share averaged 68.8% with siplizumab compared with about 27% in control reactions. No functional confirmation was obtained for the suppressive function of proliferating Tregs from siplizumab cultures. Sequences below about 10^-5 frequency were poorly captured, so only a minor fraction of alloreactive clones could be mapped to unstimulated subsets.

CDR1 and CDR2 were assigned from the germline V gene as SQVTM and ANQGSEA. Inclusive of the bounding cysteine and phenylalanine, the CDR3 is 13 residues long. Just CDR3 DNA is preserved here, 39 bases in frame from base 1. The junction carries 13 bases between V and J, which are trimmed by 2 bases and 6 bases respectively. The chain is encoded by TRBV29-1 joined to TRBJ1-2; tentative D gene TRBD1, with 5 bases matching. The material sequenced was CD8+ T cells sorted from blood. The clonotype originates from a human donor in good health. DNA sequence: TGCAGCGTTGAAACCGGGACCGCGGATGGCTACACCTTC. Its amino acids are CSVETGTADGYTF.